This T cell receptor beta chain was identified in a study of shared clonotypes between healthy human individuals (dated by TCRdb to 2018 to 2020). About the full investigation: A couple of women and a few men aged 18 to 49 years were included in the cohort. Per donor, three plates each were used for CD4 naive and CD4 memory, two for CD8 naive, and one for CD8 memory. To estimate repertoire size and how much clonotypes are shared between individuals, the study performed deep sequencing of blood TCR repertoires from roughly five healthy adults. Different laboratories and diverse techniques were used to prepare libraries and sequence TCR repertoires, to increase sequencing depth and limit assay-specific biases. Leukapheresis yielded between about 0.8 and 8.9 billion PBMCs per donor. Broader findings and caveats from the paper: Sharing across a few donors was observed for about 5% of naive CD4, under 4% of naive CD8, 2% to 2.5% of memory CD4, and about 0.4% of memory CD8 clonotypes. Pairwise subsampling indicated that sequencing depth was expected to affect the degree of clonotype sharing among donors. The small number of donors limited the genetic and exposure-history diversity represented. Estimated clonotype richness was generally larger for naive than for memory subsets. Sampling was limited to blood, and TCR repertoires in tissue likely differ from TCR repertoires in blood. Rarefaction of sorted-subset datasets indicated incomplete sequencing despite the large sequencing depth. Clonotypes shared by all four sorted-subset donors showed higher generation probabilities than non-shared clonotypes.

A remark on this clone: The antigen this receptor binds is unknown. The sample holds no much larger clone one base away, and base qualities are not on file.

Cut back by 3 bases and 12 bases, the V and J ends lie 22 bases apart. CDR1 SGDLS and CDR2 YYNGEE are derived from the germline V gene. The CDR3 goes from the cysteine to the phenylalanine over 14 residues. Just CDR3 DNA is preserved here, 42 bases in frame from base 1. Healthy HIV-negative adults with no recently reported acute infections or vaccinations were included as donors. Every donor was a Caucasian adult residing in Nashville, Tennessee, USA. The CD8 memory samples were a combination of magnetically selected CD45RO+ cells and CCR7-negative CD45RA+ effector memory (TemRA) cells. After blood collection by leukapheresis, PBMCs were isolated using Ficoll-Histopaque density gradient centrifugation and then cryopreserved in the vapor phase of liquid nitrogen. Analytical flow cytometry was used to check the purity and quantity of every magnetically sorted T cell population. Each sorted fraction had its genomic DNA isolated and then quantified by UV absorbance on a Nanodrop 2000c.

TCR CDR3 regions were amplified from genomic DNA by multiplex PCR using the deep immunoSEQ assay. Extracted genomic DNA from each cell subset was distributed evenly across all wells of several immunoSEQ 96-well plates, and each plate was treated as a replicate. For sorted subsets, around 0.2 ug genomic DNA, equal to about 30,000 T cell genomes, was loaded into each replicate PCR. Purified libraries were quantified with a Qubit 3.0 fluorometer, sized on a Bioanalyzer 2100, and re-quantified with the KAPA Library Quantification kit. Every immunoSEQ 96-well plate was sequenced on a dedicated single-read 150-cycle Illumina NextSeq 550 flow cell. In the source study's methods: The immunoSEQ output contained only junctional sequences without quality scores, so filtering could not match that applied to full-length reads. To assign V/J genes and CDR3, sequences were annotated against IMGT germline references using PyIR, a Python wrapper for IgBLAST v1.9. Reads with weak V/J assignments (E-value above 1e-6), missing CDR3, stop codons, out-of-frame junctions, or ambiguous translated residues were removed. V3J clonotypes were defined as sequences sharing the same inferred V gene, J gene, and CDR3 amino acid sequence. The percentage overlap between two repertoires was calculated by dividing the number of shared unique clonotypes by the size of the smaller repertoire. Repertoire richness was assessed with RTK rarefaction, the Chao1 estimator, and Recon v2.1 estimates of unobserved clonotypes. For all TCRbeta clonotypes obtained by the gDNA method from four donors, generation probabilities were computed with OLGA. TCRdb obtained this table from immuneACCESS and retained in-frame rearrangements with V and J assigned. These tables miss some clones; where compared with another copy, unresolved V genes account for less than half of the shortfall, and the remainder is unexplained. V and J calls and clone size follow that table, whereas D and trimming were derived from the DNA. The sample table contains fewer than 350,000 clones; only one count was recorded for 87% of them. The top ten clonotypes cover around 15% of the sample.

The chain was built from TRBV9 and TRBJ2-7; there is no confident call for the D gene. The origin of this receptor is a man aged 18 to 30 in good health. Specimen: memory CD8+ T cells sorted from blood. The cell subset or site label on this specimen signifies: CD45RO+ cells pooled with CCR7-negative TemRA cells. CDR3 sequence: CASSETWERHSMYF. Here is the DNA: TGTGCCAGCAGCGAGACCTGGGAACGCCATAGTATGTACTTC.